The present TCR beta chain was sequenced within a study of CD4+ T cells in melanoma. This clone was detected a few times. The CDR3 loop spans 17 amino acids. The V gene end was trimmed by 3 bases and the J gene end by 5 bases; junction bases not matched to a gene: 11. CDR1 is KGHSH and CDR2 is LQKENI in the germline V gene. Some clones are missing from TCRdb's copy, which holds only in-frame ones; the method was immunoSEQ multiplex PCR. In the table there are some 7,000 clones, around 63% of which are singletons. Sequenced input: cells from a culture (not recorded whether cultured in vitro). This TCR was recovered from a human donor with melanoma. The chain employs TRBV18 and TRBJ2-2, with 8 bases aligning to TRBD1. CDR3 in amino acids: CASSPSGGARMTGELFF. The CDR3 region has the DNA TGTGCCAGCTCACCCTCAGGGGGCGCCAGGATGACCGGGGAGCTGTTTTTT.